A selection of T cell receptor beta chains follows, all from one sample in a study of blood T cell repertoires in COVID-19. Measured with immunoSEQ multiplex PCR; TCRdb has only the in-frame clones, and not every one. Of about 360,000 clones in the sample, around 90% were seen once. Sample: PBMCs or T cells enriched from blood (not recorded which). These receptors originate from a middle-aged woman with acute COVID-19. The conserved cysteine and the conserved F or W are not part of the CDR3 here.

TRBV11-2	TRBJ1-1	ASSDRGGGVNTEAF
TRBV12-5	TRBJ1-6	ASGRRDSPLH
TRBV6-1	TRBJ2-3	ASIESGHSFWDTQY
TRBV5-6	TRBJ1-5	ASSLAGDQPQH
TRBV5-4	TRBJ1-4	ASSRDRATNEKLF
TRBV3-1/TRBV3-2	TRBJ2-1	ASSHRTPIVQF
TRBV27	TRBJ2-5	ASSFQYQETQY
TRBV24-1	TRBJ2-3	ATLRKQADTDTQY
TRBV6-5	TRBJ2-7	ASSYAFRGKGYEQY
TRBV15	TRBJ1-5	ATSGWTGGGQPQH
TRBV5-1	TRBJ2-5	ASSLGAGGPQETQY
TRBV6-4	TRBJ1-5	ASSVGVRNQPQH
TRBV5-1	TRBJ2-1	ASSSGQGASEQF
TRBV19	TRBJ1-1	ASSISLTGHTEAF
TRBV9	TRBJ2-2	ASSGQINTGELF
TRBV6-1	TRBJ2-7	ASSESGIYEQY
TRBV19	TRBJ2-6	ASRRQGWGANVLT
TRBV2	TRBJ2-6	ASSAQGVTGANVLT
TRBV19	TRBJ1-5	ASSIYRDRNQPQH
TRBV3-1/TRBV3-2	TRBJ1-2	ASSQDSRVDGYT
TRBV6-1	TRBJ1-1	ASSEGGTGSGNTEAF
TRBV4-2	TRBJ1-4	ASSQVDRGSDEKLF
TRBV7-2	TRBJ2-7	ASSLVAGKSDEQY
TRBV28	TRBJ1-5	ASSPGTGVSNQPQH
TRBV6-4	TRBJ2-7	ASPSAGVHEQY
TRBV18	TRBJ2-5	ASSPVIAAQETQY
TRBV5-6	TRBJ2-7	ASSTGLVPNEQY
TRBV27	TRBJ2-3	ASSTQVGGGGTDTQY
TRBV7-9	TRBJ1-2	ASSKGYGTGFYGYT
TRBV5-1	TRBJ1-1	ASSSTSGGMNTEAF
TRBV15	TRBJ2-1	ATSSRDRGYNEQF